This T cell receptor (beta chain) came from a study of T-cell memory formation after mild COVID-19. Study context: TCR clusters largely stayed donor specific. Whole-study results and caveats: Whether second-wave clones peaking at day 37 were SARS-CoV-2 specific went unconfirmed. Some clones that responded were present in memory (sampled pre-infection), which suggests cross-reactive memory joined. The main location of contracting CD4+ clones was CM and EM, and that of contracting CD8+ clones was EMRA.

Using its own MiXCR run on the 5' RACE reads, TCRdb lists one record per CDR3 protein. This sample has more than 350,000 distinct CDR3 sequences, with under 25% found just once. This clonotype was recorded a few times. What it recognizes is unknown. The sample consisted of PBMCs or a T cell subset sorted from them (not recorded which). The sequence was collected from an adult woman who had mild COVID-19 (a few samples of this study predate the infection). Cell type and time point are not known.

The CDR3 here is CATSDLTSGGNTGELFF. For the CDR3, the DNA is TGTGCCACCAGTGATTTGACTAGCGGGGGTAACACCGGGGAGCTGTTTTTT. This chain uses TRBV24-1 with TRBJ2-2, with 11 nucleotides matching TRBD2. CDR1 is KGHDR and CDR2 is SFDVKD in the germline V gene. Germline trimming cut 0 bases from V and 2 bases from J; bases unmatched to any gene: 1. The CDR3 contains 17 residues.